This T cell receptor (beta chain) stems from a study of persistence of HIV-infected CD4 T cells. Whole-study findings and limits: Degenerate expanded CDR3beta sequences were enriched among CMV- and Gag-responding cells. TCR oligoclonality correlated with proviral oligoclonality in the same sorted populations.

The immunoSEQ assay was version 4, run in survey mode. The repertoire was sequenced with immunoSEQ multiplex PCR; TCRdb's copy has only in-frame clones and lacks some. This sample has roughly 30,000 clones, with around 80% found just once. Stimulation used 10 ug/mL lysate from CMV-infected fibroblasts. CD40L-negative CD69-negative CD45RO-high memory CD4+ T cells were sorted as populations depleted of antigen-responding cells. A roughly 19-hour stimulation of CD8-depleted PBMCs used anti-CD28/CD49d costimulation, CD40-blocking antibody and enfuvirtide. The germline V and J ends were trimmed by 1 base and 1 base, with 7 bases remaining between them. CDR3 length: 15 residues. Germline V CDR1 and CDR2: SGHTA, FQGNSA. Worth noting for this clone: The antigen is not known.

The rearrangement joins TRBV7-2 to TRBJ2-2; D ambiguous. The sequencing used CD4+ T cells sorted from PBMCs after 18-hour stimulation, collected from a patient who received antiretroviral therapy. The TCR was taken from an adult man with HIV who was CMV-seropositive. CDR3 loop: CASSLERKNTGELFF. CDR3 nucleotide sequence: TGTGCCAGCAGCTTAGAACGGAAGAACACCGGGGAGCTGTTTTTT.